Reported below is one TCR beta chain. Stated treatment: 15 to 20 received Ad26.COV2.S at low or high dose, single or two shots; about five received placebo; per-sample allocation not given. Repertoires come from day 63 after the first vaccine or placebo injection. Vaccination employed an Ad26 vector expressing the Wuhan-strain SARS-CoV-2 spike. The data were produced by immunoSEQ multiplex PCR, yet TCRdb's version contains in-frame clones alone and is incomplete. Here the sample spans about 280,000 clones, around 87% being singletons. These data are taken from a study of Ad26.COV2.S vaccination and SARS-CoV-2 variants. Across the whole study: In the COV1001 trial, the donor was in the Ad26.COV2.S arm. Ad26.COV2.S given intramuscularly, once or twice 56 days apart.

Germline V gene lookup returns CDR1 SGDLS and CDR2 YYNGEE. This CDR3 spans 17 amino acids. J lost 0 bases, V lost 2 bases, and 7 bases had no gene match. This chain links TRBV9 with TRBJ2-2; 7 bases align to TRBD1. Sequenced here: peripheral blood, sampled in a trial of Ad26.COV2.S vaccine versus placebo. The clonotype originates from a person between 18 and 65 years old who received the Ad26.COV2.S COVID-19 vaccine or a placebo. The CDR3 sequence: CASSVATGLSNTGELFF. CDR3 nucleotide sequence: TGTGCCAGCAGCGTCGCGACAGGGTTATCGAACACCGGGGAGCTGTTTTTT.